This TCR beta chain derives from a study of T cell responses to AZD1222 COVID-19 vaccine. Overall study: Second-dose groups at about 4 or about 12 weeks were pooled. Study-wide results and caveats: Clonal diversity was possibly underestimated, and the donors were mostly white British, with more females. Only 5 to 7 AZD1222 recipients tested seropositive at baseline.

The CDR3 contains 16 residues. The ends were cut back, 0 bases at V and 0 bases at J, with 12 bases in the middle. CDR1 MGHRA and CDR2 YSYEKL come from the germline V gene. With regard to this clone: The antigen remains undetermined.

Sequenced by immunoSEQ multiplex PCR; TCRdb stores in-frame clones only, minus some. This sample has about 99,000 clones, with around 91% found just once. The clonotype was recovered from an adult in good health. The rearrangement links TRBV4-1 to TRBJ2-7; D assignment may be TRBD1 or TRBD2 (5 bases each). The source material was peripheral blood, sampled on day 0 of AZD1222 vaccination. In DNA, the CDR3 is TGCGCCAGCAGCCAAGATAGGGACGGCTACTCCTACGAGCAGTACTTC. This encodes CASSQDRDGYSYEQYF.